This T cell receptor beta chain stems from a study of cytomegalovirus exposure and HLA in healthy donors. This PCR relied on a set of 60 Vbeta primers and 13 Jbeta primers. Sequenced by immunoSEQ multiplex PCR; TCRdb stores in-frame clones only, minus some. The table includes some 150,000 clones, 60% to 85% detected once. The source of this sequence is a man in his forties or fifties in good health and CMV-seropositive. Material for sequencing was PBMCs.

CDR3 loop: CASRLTGVSYNEQFF. CDR3 nucleotide sequence: TGTGCCAGCAGATTGACAGGGGTCTCCTACAATGAGCAGTTCTTC. V gene TRBV6-5 combines with J gene TRBJ2-1, with 8 bases fitting TRBD1. The J segment lost 0 bases and the V segment lost 6 bases, leaving 4 bases of the junction unmatched. Germline V gives CDR1 MNHEY, CDR2 SVGAGI. This CDR3 spans 15 amino acids.